This T cell receptor (beta chain) was obtained from a study of PD-1 blockade in classical Hodgkin lymphoma. The study, taken as a whole, reports: Reasons behind the repertoire differences stay unclear, perhaps disease activity or earlier therapy. Healthy donors were reported to have higher baseline TCR diversity than newly diagnosed patients. Complete responders entered with baseline diversity on par with newly diagnosed patients, the results showed.

Time point here: cycle 4 day 1 (C4D1), after 6 weeks of nivolumab. Each of the patients experienced relapse following autologous stem cell transplantation, and their brentuximab vedotin exposure differed. Isolation of CD4+ T cells from thawed PBMCs was performed by magnetic negative selection. Patients had relapsed/refractory classical Hodgkin lymphoma with complete response, partial response or progressive disease as best response. Germline lookup yields CDR1 SEHNR and CDR2 FQNEAQ (reference sequence). There are 15 residues in the CDR3. V lost 2 bases to trimming and J lost 0 bases, with 11 bases between them. Measured with immunoSEQ multiplex PCR; TCRdb has only the in-frame clones, and not every one. The sample carries over 10,000 clones, almost 90% recorded once. Turning to this clone: Its antigen is undetermined.

This TCR was recovered from a human donor with classical Hodgkin lymphoma. V usage is TRBV7-9 and J usage is TRBJ2-7; TRBD1 is a possible D gene (6 bases). Specimen: CD4+ T cells from blood, collected before the fourth cycle of nivolumab. The CDR3 is CASSLLTGFSYEQYF. CDR3 in DNA: TGTGCCAGCAGCTTACTAACAGGGTTCTCCTACGAGCAGTACTTC. Full variable domain (outside the CDR3, taken from reference TRBV7-9 and TRBJ2-7): DTGVSQNPRHKITKRGQNVTFRCDPISEHNRLYWYRQTLGQGPEFLTYFQNEAQLEKSRLLSDRFSAERPKGSFSTLEIQRTEQGDSAMYLCASSLLTGFSYEQYFGPGTRLTVT.